Listed here is a single TCR beta chain. This sample is part of a study of control samples from healthy donors and cancer patients. Produced via immunoSEQ multiplex PCR; TCRdb's table is partial and in-frame only. The sample records approximately 160,000 clones, 90% to 95% being singletons. With V trimmed by 5 bases and J by 7 bases, 13 bases remained unmatched. Germline lookup yields CDR1 SEHNR and CDR2 FQNEAQ (reference sequence). This CDR3 has 16 residues. The V call is TRBV7-9, the J call TRBJ2-1; 8 bases agree with TRBD2. This TCR came from a woman between 18 and 30 years old in good health. Source material: blood. The CDR3 sequence is CASSPLGSGSGNEQFF. DNA of the CDR3: TGTGCCAGCAGCCCCTTGGGAAGCGGGAGCGGAAATGAGCAGTTCTTC.